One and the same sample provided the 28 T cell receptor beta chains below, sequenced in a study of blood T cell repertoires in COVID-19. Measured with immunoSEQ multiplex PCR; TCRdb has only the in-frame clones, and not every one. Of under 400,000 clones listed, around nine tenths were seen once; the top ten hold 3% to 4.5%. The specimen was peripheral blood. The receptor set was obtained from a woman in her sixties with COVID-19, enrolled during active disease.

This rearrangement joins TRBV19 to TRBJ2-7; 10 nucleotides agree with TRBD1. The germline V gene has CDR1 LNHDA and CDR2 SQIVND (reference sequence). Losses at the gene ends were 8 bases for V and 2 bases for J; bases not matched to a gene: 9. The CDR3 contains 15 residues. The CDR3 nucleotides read TGTGCCAGTGGACCGGGACAGGGGTTTGCCTACGAGCAGTACTTC. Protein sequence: CASGPGQGFAYEQYF.

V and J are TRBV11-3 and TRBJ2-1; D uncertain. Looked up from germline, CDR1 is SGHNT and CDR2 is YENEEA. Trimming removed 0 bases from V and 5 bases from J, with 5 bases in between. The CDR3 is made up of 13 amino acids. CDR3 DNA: TGTGCCAGCAGCTTAGACTCTCACAATGAGCAGTTCTTC. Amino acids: CASSLDSHNEQFF.

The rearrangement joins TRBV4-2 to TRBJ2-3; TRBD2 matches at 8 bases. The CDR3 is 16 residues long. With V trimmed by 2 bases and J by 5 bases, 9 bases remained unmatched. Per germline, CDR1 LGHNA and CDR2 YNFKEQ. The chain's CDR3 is CASSQIARGGEDTQYF. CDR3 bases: TGTGCCAGCAGCCAAATCGCACGGGGGGGCGAAGATACGCAGTATTTT.

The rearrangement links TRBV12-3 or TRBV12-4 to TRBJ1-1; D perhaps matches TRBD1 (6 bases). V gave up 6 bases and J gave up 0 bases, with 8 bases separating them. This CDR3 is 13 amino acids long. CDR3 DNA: TGTGCCAGCAGACAGGGTGTGAACACTGAAGCTTTCTTT. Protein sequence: CASRQGVNTEAFF.

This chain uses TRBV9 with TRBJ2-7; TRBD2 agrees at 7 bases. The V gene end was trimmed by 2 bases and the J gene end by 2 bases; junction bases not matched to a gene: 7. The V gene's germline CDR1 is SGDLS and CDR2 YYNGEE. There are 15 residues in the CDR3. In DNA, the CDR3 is TGTGCCAGCAGCGTGGGGCATGGGAGGGCCTACGAGCAGTACTTC. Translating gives CASSVGHGRAYEQYF.

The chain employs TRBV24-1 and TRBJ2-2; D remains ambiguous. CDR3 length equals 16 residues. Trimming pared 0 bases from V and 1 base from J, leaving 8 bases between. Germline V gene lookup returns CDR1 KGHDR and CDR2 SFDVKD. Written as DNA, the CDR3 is TGTGCCACCAGTGATTTGAAGGCGGAGAACACCGGGGAGCTGTTTTTT. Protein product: CATSDLKAENTGELFF.

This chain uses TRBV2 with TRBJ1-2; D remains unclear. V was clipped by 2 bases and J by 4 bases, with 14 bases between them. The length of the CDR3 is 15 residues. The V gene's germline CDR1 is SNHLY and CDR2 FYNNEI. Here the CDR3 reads CASSERPVSGYGYTF. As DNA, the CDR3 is TGTGCCAGCAGTGAACGCCCGGTAAGCGGCTATGGCTACACCTTC.

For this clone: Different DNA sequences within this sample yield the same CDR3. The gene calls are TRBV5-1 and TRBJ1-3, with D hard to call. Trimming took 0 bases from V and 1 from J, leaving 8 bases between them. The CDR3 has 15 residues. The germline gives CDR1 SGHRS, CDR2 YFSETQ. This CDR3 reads CASSLVGDSGNTIYF. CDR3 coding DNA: TGCGCCAGCAGCTTGGTCGGTGATTCTGGAAACACCATATATTTT.

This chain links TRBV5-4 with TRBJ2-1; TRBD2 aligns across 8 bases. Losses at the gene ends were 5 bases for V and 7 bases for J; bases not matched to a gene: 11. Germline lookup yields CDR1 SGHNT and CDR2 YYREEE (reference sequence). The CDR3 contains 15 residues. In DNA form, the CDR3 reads TGTGCCAGCAGGTTAGCGGGGCCCTCCTCTAATGAGCAGTTCTTC. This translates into CASRLAGPSSNEQFF.

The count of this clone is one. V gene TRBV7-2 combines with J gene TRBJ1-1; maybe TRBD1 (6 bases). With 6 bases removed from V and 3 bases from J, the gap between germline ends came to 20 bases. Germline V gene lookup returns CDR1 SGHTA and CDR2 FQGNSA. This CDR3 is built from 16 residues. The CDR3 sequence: CASSLTTGSGYTEAFF. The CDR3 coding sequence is TGTGCCAGCAGTCTAACTACAGGGTCCGGTTACACTGAAGCTTTCTTT.

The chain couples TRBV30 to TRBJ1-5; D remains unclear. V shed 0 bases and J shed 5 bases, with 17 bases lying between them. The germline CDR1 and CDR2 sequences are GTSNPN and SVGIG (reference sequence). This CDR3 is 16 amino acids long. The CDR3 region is CAWSVLPVLEDQPQHF. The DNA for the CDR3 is TGTGCCTGGAGTGTACTTCCGGTCCTCGAGGATCAGCCCCAGCATTTT.

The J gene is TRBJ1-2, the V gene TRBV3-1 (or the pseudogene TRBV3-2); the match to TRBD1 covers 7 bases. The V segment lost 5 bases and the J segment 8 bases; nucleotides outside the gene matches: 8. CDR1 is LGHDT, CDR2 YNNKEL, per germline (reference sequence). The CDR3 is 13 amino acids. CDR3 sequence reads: CASSFDREVGYTF. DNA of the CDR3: TGTGCCAGCAGCTTCGACAGGGAGGTAGGCTACACCTTC.

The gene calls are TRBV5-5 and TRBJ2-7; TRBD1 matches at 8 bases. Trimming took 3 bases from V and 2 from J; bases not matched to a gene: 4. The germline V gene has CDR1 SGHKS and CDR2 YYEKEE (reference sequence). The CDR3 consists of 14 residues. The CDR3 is CASSSGQATYEQYF. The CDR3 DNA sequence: TGTGCCAGCAGCTCGGGACAGGCCACCTACGAGCAGTACTTC.

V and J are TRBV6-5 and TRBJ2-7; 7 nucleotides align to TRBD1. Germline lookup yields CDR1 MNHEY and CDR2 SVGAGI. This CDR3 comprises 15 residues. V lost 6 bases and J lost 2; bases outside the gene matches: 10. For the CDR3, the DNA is TGTGCCAGCAGCCAACAGGGGCTCGGGACCTACGAGCAGTACTTC. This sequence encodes CASSQQGLGTYEQYF.

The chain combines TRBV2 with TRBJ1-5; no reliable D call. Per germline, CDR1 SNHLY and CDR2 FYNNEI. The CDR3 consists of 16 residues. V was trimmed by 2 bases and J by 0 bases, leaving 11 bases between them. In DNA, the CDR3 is TGTGCCAGCAGTGAATTGTTGGCTTATAGCAATCAGCCCCAGCATTTT. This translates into CASSELLAYSNQPQHF.

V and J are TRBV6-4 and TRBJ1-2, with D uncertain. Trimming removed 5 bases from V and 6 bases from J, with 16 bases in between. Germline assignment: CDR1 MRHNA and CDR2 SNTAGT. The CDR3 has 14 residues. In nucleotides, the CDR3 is TGTGCCAGCAGTCCTGCAGGCCAGGCCCATGGCTACACCTTC. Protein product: CASSPAGQAHGYTF.

CDR3 in amino acids: CASSLTPPTGSEKLFF. The CDR3 DNA sequence: TGTGCCAGCAGCTTAACCCCGCCGACAGGATCCGAAAAACTGTTTTTT. The V call is TRBV7-3, the J call TRBJ1-4, with D possibly matching TRBD1 (6 bases). The CDR3 has 16 residues. The ends were cut back, 0 bases at V and 8 bases at J, with 16 bases in the middle. Germline CDR1 and CDR2: SGHTA and FQGTGA.

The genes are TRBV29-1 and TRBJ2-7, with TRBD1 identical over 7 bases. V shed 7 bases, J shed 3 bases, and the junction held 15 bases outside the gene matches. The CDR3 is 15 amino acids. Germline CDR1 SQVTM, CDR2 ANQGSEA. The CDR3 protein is CSASFRDSAYYEQYF. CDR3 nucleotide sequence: TGCAGCGCTAGCTTCCGGGACAGCGCTTACTACGAGCAGTACTTC.

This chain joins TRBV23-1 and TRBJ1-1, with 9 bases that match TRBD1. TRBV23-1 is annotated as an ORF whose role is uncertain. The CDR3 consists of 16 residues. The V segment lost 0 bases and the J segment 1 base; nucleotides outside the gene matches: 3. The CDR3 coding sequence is TGCGCCAGCAGTCAATCAGAGGACAGGGGGAACACTGAAGCTTTCTTT. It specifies CASSQSEDRGNTEAFF.

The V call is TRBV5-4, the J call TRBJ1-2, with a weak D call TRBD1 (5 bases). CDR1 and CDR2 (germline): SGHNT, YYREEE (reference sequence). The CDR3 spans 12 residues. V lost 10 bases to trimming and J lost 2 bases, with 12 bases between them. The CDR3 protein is CAVGGENYGYTF. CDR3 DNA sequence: TGTGCCGTCGGGGGAGAGAACTATGGCTACACCTTC.

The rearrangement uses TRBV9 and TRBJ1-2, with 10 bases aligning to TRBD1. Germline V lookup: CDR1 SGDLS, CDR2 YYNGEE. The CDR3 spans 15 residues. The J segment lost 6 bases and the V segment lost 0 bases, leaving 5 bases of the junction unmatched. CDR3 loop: CASSVATGQGNGYTF. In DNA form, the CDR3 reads TGTGCCAGCAGCGTAGCTACGGGACAGGGGAATGGCTACACCTTC.

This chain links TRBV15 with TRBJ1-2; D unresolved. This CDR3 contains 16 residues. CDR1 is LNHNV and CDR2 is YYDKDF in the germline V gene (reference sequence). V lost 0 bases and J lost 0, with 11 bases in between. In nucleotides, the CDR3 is TGTGCCACCAGCAGAGATAGAGGGAGAACTAACTATGGCTACACCTTC. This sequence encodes CATSRDRGRTNYGYTF.

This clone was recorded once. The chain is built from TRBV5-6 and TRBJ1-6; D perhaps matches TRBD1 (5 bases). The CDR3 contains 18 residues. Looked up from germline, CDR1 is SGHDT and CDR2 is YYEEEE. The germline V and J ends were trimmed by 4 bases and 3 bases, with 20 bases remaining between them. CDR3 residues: CASSARKVLRDYNSPLHF. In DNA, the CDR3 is TGTGCCAGCAGCGCGCGGAAGGTACTCAGGGACTATAATTCACCCCTCCACTTT. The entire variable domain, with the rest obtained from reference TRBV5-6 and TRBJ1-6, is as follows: DAGVTQSPTHLIKTRGQQVTLRCSPKSGHDTVSWYQQALGQGPQFIFQYYEEEERQRGNFPDRFSGHQFPNYSSELNVNALLLGDSALYLCASSARKVLRDYNSPLHFGNGTRLTVT.

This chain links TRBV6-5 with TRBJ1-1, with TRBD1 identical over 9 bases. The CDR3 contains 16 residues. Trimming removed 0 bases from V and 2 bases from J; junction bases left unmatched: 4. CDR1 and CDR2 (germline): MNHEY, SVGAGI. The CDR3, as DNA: TGTGCCAGCAGTTACTCACGGGACAGGGTAAACACTGAAGCTTTCTTT. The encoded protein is CASSYSRDRVNTEAFF.

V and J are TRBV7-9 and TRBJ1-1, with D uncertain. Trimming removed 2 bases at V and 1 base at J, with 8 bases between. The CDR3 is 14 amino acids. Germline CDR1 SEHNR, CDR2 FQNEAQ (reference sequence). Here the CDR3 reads CASSLRSGNTEAFF. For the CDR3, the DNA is TGTGCCAGCAGCTTAAGGTCAGGGAACACTGAAGCTTTCTTT.

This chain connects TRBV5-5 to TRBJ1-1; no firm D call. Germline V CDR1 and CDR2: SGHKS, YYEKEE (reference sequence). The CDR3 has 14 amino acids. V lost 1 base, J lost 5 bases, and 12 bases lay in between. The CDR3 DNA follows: TGTGCCAGCAGCTTGACGGCCGGGGTTACTGAAGCTTTCTTT. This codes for CASSLTAGVTEAFF.

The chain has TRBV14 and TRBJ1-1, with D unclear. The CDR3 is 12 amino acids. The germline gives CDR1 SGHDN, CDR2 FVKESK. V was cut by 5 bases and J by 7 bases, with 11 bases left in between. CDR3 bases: TGTGCCAGCAGCAAGTCACAGTTTGAAGCTTTCTTT. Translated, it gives CASSKSQFEAFF.

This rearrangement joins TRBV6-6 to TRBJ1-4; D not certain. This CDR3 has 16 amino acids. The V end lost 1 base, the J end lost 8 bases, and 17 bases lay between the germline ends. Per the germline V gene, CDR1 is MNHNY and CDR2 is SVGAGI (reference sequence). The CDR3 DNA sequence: TGTGCCAGCAGTTACTTCCTCGATCAGGCTCAGGAAAAACTGTTTTTT. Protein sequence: CASSYFLDQAQEKLFF.